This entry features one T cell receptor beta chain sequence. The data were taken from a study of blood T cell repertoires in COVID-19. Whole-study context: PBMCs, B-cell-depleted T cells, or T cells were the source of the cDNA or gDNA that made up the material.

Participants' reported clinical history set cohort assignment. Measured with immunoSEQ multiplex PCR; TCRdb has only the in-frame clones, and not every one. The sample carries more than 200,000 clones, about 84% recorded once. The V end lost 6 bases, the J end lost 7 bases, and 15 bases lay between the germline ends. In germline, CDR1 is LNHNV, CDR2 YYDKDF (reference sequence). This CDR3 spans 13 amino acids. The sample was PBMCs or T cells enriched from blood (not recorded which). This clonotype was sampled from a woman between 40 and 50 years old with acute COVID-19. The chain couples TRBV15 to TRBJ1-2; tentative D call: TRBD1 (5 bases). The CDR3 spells CATSGTSGIGYTF. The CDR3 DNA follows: TGTGCCACCAGTGGGACTTCAGGGATTGGCTACACCTTC.